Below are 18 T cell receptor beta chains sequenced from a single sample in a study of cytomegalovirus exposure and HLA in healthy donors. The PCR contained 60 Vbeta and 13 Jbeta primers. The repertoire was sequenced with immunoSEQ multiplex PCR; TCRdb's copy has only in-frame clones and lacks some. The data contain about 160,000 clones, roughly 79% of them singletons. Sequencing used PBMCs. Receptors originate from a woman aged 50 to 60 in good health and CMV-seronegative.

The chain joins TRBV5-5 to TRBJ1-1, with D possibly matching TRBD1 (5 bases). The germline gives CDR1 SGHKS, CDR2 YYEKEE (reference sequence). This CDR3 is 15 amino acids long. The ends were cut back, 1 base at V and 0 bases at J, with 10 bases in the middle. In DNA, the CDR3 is TGTGCCAGCAGCTTGCAGGGCATAATGAACACTGAAGCTTTCTTT. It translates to CASSLQGIMNTEAFF.

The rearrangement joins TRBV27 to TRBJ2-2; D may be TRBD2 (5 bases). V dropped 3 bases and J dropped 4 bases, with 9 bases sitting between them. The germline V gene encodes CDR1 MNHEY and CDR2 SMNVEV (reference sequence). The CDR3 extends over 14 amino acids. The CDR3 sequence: CASSFGSLTGELFF. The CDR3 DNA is TGTGCCAGCAGTTTTGGGAGTCTCACCGGGGAGCTGTTTTTT.

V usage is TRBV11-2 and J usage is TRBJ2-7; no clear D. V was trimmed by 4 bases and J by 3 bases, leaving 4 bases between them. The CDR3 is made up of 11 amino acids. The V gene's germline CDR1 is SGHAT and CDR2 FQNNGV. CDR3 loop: CASSSFYEQYF. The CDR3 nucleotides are TGTGCCAGCAGCTCCTTCTACGAGCAGTACTTC.

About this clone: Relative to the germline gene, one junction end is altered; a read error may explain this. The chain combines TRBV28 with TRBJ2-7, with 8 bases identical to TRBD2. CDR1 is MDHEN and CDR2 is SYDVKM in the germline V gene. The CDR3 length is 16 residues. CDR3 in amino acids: CASSPGDRRGAYVQYF. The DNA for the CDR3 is TGTGCCAGCAGTCCCGGAGATCGGCGGGGGGCCTACGTGCAGTACTTC.

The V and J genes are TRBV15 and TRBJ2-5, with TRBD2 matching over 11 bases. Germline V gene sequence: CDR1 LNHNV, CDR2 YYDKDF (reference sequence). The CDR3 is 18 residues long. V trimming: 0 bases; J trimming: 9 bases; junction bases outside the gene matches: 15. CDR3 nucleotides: TGTGCCACCAGCAGAGATCAGGGTAGACTAGCGGGGCAAGGGGCCCAGTACTTC. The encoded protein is CATSRDQGRLAGQGAQYF.

This CDR3 is CASSFPSGSGEQYF. In DNA, the CDR3 is TGTGCCAGCAGTTTCCCTAGCGGGAGCGGCGAGCAGTACTTC. The gene calls are TRBV28 and TRBJ2-7; 10 bases align to TRBD2. Germline CDR1 and CDR2: MDHEN and SYDVKM. There are 14 residues in the CDR3. Germline trimming cut 3 bases from V and 6 bases from J; bases unmatched to any gene: 5.

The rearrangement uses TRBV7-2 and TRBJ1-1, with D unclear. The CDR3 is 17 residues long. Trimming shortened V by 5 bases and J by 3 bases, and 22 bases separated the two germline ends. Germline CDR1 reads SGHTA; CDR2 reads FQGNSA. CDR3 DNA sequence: TGTGCCAGCAGCCCGCAGACGTGGTCCGGCGGGGACACTGAAGCTTTCTTT. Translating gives CASSPQTWSGGDTEAFF.

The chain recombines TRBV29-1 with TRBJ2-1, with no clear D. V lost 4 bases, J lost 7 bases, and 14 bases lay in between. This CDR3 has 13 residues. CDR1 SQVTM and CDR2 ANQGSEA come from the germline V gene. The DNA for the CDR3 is TGCAGCGTTGGCGGTCAGCGTATTAATGAGCAGTTCTTC. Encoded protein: CSVGGQRINEQFF.

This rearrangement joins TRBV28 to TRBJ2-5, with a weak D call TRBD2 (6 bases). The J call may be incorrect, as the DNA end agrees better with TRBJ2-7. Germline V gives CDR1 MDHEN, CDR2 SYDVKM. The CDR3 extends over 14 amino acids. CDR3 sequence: CASGGRRDPYEQYF. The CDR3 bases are TGTGCCAGCGGGGGACGGCGGGACCCCTACGAGCAGTACTTC.

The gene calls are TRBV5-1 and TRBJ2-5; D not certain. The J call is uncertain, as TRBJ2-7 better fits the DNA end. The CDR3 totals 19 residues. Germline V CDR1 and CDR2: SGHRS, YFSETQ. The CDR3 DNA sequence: TGCGCCAGCAGCTTGGCCTCATTCGGTCAGCGTTCCCCCTCCTACGAGCAGTACTTC. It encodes CASSLASFGQRSPSYEQYF.

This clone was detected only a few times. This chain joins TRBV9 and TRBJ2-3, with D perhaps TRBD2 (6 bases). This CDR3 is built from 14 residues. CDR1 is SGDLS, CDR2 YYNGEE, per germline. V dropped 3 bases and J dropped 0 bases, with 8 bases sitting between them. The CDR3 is CASSGLGSTDTQYF. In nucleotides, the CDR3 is TGTGCCAGCAGCGGACTAGGGAGCACAGATACGCAGTATTTT. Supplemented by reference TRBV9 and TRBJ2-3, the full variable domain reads DSGVTQTPKHLITATGQRVTLRCSPRSGDLSVYWYQQSLDQGLQFLIQYYNGEERAKGNILERFSAQQFPDLHSELNLSSLELGDSALYFCASSGLGSTDTQYFGPGTRLTVL.

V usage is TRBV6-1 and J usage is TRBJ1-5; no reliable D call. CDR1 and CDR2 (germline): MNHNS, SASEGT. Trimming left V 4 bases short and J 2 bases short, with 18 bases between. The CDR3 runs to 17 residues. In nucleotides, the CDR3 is TGTGCCAGCAGTGGAAGGTACAGCCCTGGCGGCAATCAGCCCCAGCATTTT. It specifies CASSGRYSPGGNQPQHF.

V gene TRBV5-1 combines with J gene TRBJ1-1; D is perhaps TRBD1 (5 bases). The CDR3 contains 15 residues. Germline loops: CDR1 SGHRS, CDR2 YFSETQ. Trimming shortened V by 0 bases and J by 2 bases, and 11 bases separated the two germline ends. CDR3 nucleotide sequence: TGCGCCAGCAGCTTGGTTTGGCAGGGAAACACTGAAGCTTTCTTT. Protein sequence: CASSLVWQGNTEAFF.

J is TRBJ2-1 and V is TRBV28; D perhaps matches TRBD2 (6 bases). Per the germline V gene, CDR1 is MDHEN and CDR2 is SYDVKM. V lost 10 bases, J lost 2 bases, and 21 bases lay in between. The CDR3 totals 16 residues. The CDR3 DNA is TGTGCCACCTGTAGTAGCCGGAGGGTTACCTACAATGAGCAGTTCTTC. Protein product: CATCSSRRVTYNEQFF.

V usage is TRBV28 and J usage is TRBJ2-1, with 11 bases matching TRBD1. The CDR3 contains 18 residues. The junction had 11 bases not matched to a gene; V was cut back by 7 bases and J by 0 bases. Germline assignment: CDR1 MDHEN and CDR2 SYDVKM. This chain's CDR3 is CASTAGQGAWSSYNEQFF. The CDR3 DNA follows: TGTGCCAGCACCGCCGGACAGGGGGCATGGAGCTCCTACAATGAGCAGTTCTTC.

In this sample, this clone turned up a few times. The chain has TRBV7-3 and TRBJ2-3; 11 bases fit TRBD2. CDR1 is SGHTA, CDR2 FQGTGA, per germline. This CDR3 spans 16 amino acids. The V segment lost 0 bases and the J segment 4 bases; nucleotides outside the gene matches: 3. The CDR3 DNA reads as TGTGCCAGCAGCTTAACGACTAGCGGGGCGGCAGATACGCAGTATTTT. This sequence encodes CASSLTTSGAADTQYF.

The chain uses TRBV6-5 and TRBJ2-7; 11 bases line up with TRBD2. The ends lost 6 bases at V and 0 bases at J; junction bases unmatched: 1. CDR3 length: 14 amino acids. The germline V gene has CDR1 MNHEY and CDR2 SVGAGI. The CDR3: CASRLAGGSYEQYF. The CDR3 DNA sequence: TGTGCCAGCAGGCTAGCGGGAGGCTCCTACGAGCAGTACTTC.

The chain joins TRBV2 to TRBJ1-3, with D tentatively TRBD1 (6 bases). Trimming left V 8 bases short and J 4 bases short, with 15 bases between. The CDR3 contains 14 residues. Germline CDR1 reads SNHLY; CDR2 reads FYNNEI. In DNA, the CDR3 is TGTGCCAGCGGGGGCAGGACCAAAGGAAACACCATATATTTT. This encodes CASGGRTKGNTIYF.